What follows are 3 T cell receptor beta chains derived from one specimen sequenced in a study of vaccination effects on CD4 cells after COVID-19. ViraFEST expansion of antigen-specific CD4+ T cells with viral peptide pools preceded sequencing. CD4+ T cell isolation took place after 10 days of culture. None of the vaccinated had previously contracted SARS-CoV-2, and their nucleocapsid antibodies tested negative. Their antigens remain unidentified. Assay: immunoSEQ multiplex PCR; the TCRdb copy retains only in-frame clones and omits some. The sample holds around 19,000 clones, about 65% seen once. The sequences come from CD4+ T cells from PBMCs cultured with HCoV-NL63 spike peptides, collected before COVID-19 vaccination. The receptors stem from a human donor who received a COVID-19 vaccine.

The chain carries TRBV5-1 and TRBJ1-1; the D is unclear. This CDR3 is 14 amino acids long. Germline V gene sequence: CDR1 SGHRS, CDR2 YFSETQ. Trimming removed 2 bases from V and 1 base from J, with 9 bases in between. CDR3 nucleotide sequence: TGCGCCAGCAGCTTTAGTCGGCCGAACACTGAAGCTTTCTTT. Its translation: CASSFSRPNTEAFF. Together with reference TRBV5-1 and TRBJ1-1, the CDR3 gives the full variable domain: KAGVTQTPRYLIKTRGQQVTLSCSPISGHRSVSWYQQTPGQGLQFLFEYFSETQRNKGNFPGRFSGRQFSNSRSEMNVSTLELGDSALYLCASSFSRPNTEAFFGQGTRLTVV.

The rearrangement uses TRBV3-1 (or the pseudogene TRBV3-2) and TRBJ2-1; weak D call: TRBD1 (6 bases). The CDR3 has 14 amino acids. Per the germline V gene, CDR1 is LGHDT and CDR2 is YNNKEL (reference sequence). Trimming removed 8 bases from V and 6 bases from J, with 17 bases in between. The CDR3 sequence is CASATPGHSNEQFF. In DNA, the CDR3 is TGTGCCAGCGCTACTCCGGGACACAGCAATGAGCAGTTCTTC.

The J gene is TRBJ1-1, the V gene TRBV12-5; D gene ambiguous. V lost 8 bases to trimming and J lost 0 bases, with 10 bases between them. Germline V gives CDR1 LGHNT, CDR2 FRNRAP. The CDR3 is 13 residues long. CDR3 sequence (DNA): TGTGCTAGTTGCGGGTTGCTGAACACTGAAGCTTTCTTT. It translates to CASCGLLNTEAFF.